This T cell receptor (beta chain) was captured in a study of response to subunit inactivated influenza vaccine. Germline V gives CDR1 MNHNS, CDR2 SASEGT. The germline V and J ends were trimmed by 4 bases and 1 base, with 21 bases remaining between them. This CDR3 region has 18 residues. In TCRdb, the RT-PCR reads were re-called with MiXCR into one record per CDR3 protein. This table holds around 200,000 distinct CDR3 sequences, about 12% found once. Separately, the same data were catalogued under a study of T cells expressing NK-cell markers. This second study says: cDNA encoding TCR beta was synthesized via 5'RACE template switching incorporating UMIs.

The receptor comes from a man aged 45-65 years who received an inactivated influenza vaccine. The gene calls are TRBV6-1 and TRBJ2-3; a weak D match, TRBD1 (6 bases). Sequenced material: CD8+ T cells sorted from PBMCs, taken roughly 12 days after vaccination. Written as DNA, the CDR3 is TGTGCCAGCAGTGTAACTTGGACAGCCGTCCCTCGCACAGATACGCAGTATTTT. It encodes CASSVTWTAVPRTDTQYF.